Listed here are 17 T cell receptor beta chains from one sample, sequenced in a study of blood T cell repertoires in COVID-19. Produced via immunoSEQ multiplex PCR; TCRdb's table is partial and in-frame only. The data hold tens of thousands of clones, with about 85% observed a single time. The sequenced sample consisted of peripheral blood. The source of these receptors is a woman of 80 years or more with acute or convalescent COVID-19.

The gene calls are TRBV7-2 and TRBJ2-7; TRBD1 agrees at 10 bases. The CDR3 runs 15 residues. J lost 6 bases, V lost 5 bases, and 10 bases had no gene match. Germline V lookup: CDR1 SGHTA, CDR2 FQGNSA. This CDR3 is CASSPGGTGVAEQYF. The DNA for the CDR3 is TGTGCCAGCAGCCCTGGGGGGACAGGGGTTGCCGAGCAGTACTTC.

For the CDR3, the DNA is TGTGCCACCAGCGGGGTGGTGGTTGGGCAAGAGACCCAGTACTTC. It yields the protein CATSGVVVGQETQYF. The chain uses TRBV6-5 and TRBJ2-5; 7 nucleotides agree with TRBD2. The CDR3 is 15 amino acids. The germline CDR1 and CDR2 sequences are MNHEY and SVGAGI. Unmatched junction bases numbered 13, after V lost 10 bases and J lost 2 bases.

This clone was detected only a few times. The J gene is TRBJ2-2, the V gene TRBV11-2; 7 nucleotides match TRBD2. The germline CDR1 and CDR2 sequences are SGHAT and FQNNGV. CDR3 length equals 17 residues. V dropped 4 bases and J dropped 5; count of bases not matched to a gene: 13. CDR3 amino acids: CASSSLAAPARTGELFF. The CDR3 DNA reads as TGTGCCAGCAGCTCTCTAGCGGCCCCGGCCCGGACCGGGGAGCTGTTTTTT. Full variable domain (outside the CDR3, taken from reference TRBV11-2 and TRBJ2-2): EAGVAQSPRYKIIEKRQSVAFWCNPISGHATLYWYQQILGQGPKLLIQFQNNGVVDDSQLPKDRFSAERLKGVDSTLKIQPAKLEDSAVYLCASSSLAAPARTGELFFGEGSRLTVL.

The V call is TRBV11-3, the J call TRBJ2-5; D unresolved. The CDR3 is made up of 13 amino acids. Between the trimmed V and J ends, which lost 1 base and 5 bases, there was a span of 8 bases. Germline CDR1 is SGHNT and CDR2 is YENEEA. CDR3 loop: CASSLAPGETQYF. DNA of the CDR3: TGTGCCAGCAGCTTAGCCCCCGGGGAGACCCAGTACTTC.

The rearrangement joins TRBV4-2 to TRBJ2-1; tentative D call: TRBD2 (5 bases). V lost 4 bases, J lost 0 bases, and 10 bases lay in between. The CDR3 sequence is 15 residues long. The V gene's germline CDR1 is LGHNA and CDR2 YNFKEQ. CDR3 sequence: CASSRSGNSYNEQFF. CDR3 coding DNA: TGTGCCAGCAGCCGCTCGGGGAACTCCTACAATGAGCAGTTCTTC.

The chain employs TRBV6-6 and TRBJ2-7, with 8 bases lining up with TRBD2. Germline CDR1 and CDR2: MNHNY and SVGAGI (reference sequence). Trimming cost V 6 bases and J 1 base; bases outside gene matches: 5. The CDR3 has 14 amino acids. DNA of the CDR3: TGTGCCAGCAGAAGCGGGGGAATATCCTACGAGCAGTACTTC. Protein: CASRSGGISYEQYF.

The V call is TRBV19, the J call TRBJ2-2; TRBD2 is a possible D gene (6 bases). The CDR3 runs 14 residues. Germline V gives CDR1 LNHDA, CDR2 SQIVND (reference sequence). Trimming shortened V by 4 bases and J by 0 bases, and 6 bases separated the two germline ends. This chain's CDR3 is CASSRDSNTGELFF. The DNA of the CDR3 is TGTGCCAGTAGTAGGGACTCGAACACCGGGGAGCTGTTTTTT.

This rearrangement joins TRBV10-3 to TRBJ2-7, with 9 bases lining up with TRBD1. Germline CDR1 and CDR2: ENHRY and SYGVKD. CDR3 size: 16 residues. Losses at the gene ends were 2 bases for V and 6 bases for J; bases not matched to a gene: 11. In nucleotides, the CDR3 is TGTGCCATCAGTGAGGCGCCACAGGGGGCGAAGATCGAGCAGTACTTC. Amino acids: CAISEAPQGAKIEQYF.

CDR3 sequence (DNA): TGTGCCAGCAGTCCTACGACAGGGTCCCACGAGCAGTACTTC. This encodes CASSPTTGSHEQYF. This chain uses TRBV28 with TRBJ2-7; the match to TRBD1 covers 7 bases. V was pared by 5 bases and J by 5 bases, with 9 bases of the junction left unmatched. Germline V lookup: CDR1 MDHEN, CDR2 SYDVKM. CDR3 length equals 14 residues.

The rearrangement uses TRBV10-3 and TRBJ2-1, with 8 nucleotides matching TRBD2. The CDR3 is 14 residues long. Germline V gene lookup returns CDR1 ENHRY and CDR2 SYGVKD. Trimming cost V 8 bases and J 2 bases; bases outside gene matches: 5. CDR3 in amino acids: CAIRGGLPYNEQFF. CDR3 DNA: TGTGCCATCCGCGGGGGGCTCCCCTACAATGAGCAGTTCTTC.

The gene calls are TRBV12-3 or TRBV12-4 and TRBJ2-2; tentative D call: TRBD1 (5 bases). Trimming pared 6 bases from V and 4 bases from J, leaving 9 bases between. The CDR3 length is 13 residues. The CDR3 is CASSGQGTGELFF. CDR3 coding DNA: TGTGCCAGCAGCGGGCAGGGCACCGGGGAGCTGTTTTTT.

This clone was picked up one time. The CDR3 DNA is TGTGCCAGTAGTAGACCGGGACTAGCGGGGGGGCCGACCGGGGAGCTGTTTTTT. It yields the protein CASSRPGLAGGPTGELFF. The V and J genes are TRBV19 and TRBJ2-2; 16 bases map to TRBD2. The junction had 7 bases not matched to a gene; V was cut back by 4 bases and J by 5 bases. The CDR3 is 18 residues long. CDR1 and CDR2 from the germline V gene are LNHDA and SQIVND (reference sequence).

This rearrangement joins TRBV3-1 (or the pseudogene TRBV3-2) to TRBJ2-1, with 11 bases aligning to TRBD2. V trimming: 0 bases; J trimming: 7 bases; junction bases outside the gene matches: 5. The germline gives CDR1 LGHDT, CDR2 YNNKEL (reference sequence). CDR3 length equals 16 residues. In nucleotides, the CDR3 is TGTGCCAGCAGCCAAGACCCGGGACTAGCGGTAAATGAGCAGTTCTTC. Translating gives CASSQDPGLAVNEQFF.

The V gene is TRBV12-5, the J gene TRBJ2-7; 11 nucleotides agree with TRBD2. This CDR3 has 15 amino acids. The V and J ends lost 1 base and 3 bases, in that order; junction bases with no gene match: 2. Germline assignment: CDR1 LGHNT and CDR2 FRNRAP. As DNA, the CDR3 is TGTGCTAGTGGTTTGGGACTAGCGGGACACTACGAGCAGTACTTC. The encoded protein is CASGLGLAGHYEQYF.

The chain couples TRBV19 to TRBJ2-5; 11 nucleotides line up with TRBD2. CDR1 is LNHDA, CDR2 SQIVND, per germline (reference sequence). There are 15 residues in the CDR3. V dropped 5 bases and J dropped 4; count of bases not matched to a gene: 6. The DNA for the CDR3 is TGTGCCAGTAGTGTGACTAGCGGGATCTCAGAGACCCAGTACTTC. It codes for CASSVTSGISETQYF.

The gene calls are TRBV9 and TRBJ2-3; 10 nucleotides line up with TRBD2. The CDR3 totals 17 residues. The trim removed 0 bases at V and 5 bases at J, leaving 9 bases unmatched. Germline V gene data show CDR1 as SGDLS and CDR2 as YYNGEE. The CDR3 DNA follows: TGTGCCAGCAGCGTAGACCCAGCGGGAGGGAAGGTAGATACGCAGTATTTT. Amino acid sequence: CASSVDPAGGKVDTQYF.

This chain connects TRBV29-1 to TRBJ2-7; a possible D gene is TRBD1 (6 bases). The germline V gene has CDR1 SQVTM and CDR2 ANQGSEA. The CDR3 covers 14 residues. V was trimmed by 4 bases and J by 1 base, leaving 14 bases between them. CDR3 amino acids: CSVVFRQESYEQYF. The CDR3 bases are TGCAGCGTTGTGTTCCGACAGGAATCCTACGAGCAGTACTTC.